This TCR beta chain was sequenced in a study of blood T cell repertoires in COVID-19. TCRdb keeps only in-frame clones here, not all; method: immunoSEQ multiplex PCR. The sample yields about 150,000 clones, 91% seen once. The length of the CDR3 is 16 residues. With V trimmed by 4 bases and J by 1 base, 6 bases remained unmatched. CDR1 is MNHEY, CDR2 SVGAGI, per germline. This sequence was found in a man aged 50 to 60 with acute or convalescent COVID-19. Sequences were obtained from peripheral blood. The rearrangement links TRBV6-5 to TRBJ2-2; the match to TRBD1 covers 7 bases. CDR3 sequence reads: CASSFAGTENTGELFF. The CDR3 coding sequence is TGTGCCAGCAGTTTCGCCGGGACAGAGAACACCGGGGAGCTGTTTTTT.